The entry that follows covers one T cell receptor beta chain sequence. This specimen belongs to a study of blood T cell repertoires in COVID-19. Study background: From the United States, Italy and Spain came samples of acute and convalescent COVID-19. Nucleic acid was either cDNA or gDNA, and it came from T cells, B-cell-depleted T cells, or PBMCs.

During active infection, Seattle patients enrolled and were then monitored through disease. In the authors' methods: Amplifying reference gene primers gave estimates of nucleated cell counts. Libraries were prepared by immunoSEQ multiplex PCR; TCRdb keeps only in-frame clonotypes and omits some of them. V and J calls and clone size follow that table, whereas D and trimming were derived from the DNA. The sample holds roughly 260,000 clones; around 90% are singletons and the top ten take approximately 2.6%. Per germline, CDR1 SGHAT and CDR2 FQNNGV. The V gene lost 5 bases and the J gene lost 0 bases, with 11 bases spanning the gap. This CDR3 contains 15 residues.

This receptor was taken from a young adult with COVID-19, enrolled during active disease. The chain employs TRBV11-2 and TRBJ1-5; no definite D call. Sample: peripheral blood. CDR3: CASSRDYYSNQPQHF. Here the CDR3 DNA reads TGTGCCAGCAGCCGTGACTACTATAGCAATCAGCCCCAGCATTTT.